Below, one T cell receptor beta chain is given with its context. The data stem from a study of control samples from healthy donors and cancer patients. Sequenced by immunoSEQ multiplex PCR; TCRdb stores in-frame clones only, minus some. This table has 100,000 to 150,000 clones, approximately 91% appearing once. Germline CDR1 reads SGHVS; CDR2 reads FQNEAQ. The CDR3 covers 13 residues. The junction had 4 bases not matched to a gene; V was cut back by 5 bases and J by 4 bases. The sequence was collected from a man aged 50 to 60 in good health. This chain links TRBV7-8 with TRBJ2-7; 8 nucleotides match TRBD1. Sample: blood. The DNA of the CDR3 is TGTGCCAGCAGCGTGGGACAGGCTTACGAGCAGTACTTC. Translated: CASSVGQAYEQYF.